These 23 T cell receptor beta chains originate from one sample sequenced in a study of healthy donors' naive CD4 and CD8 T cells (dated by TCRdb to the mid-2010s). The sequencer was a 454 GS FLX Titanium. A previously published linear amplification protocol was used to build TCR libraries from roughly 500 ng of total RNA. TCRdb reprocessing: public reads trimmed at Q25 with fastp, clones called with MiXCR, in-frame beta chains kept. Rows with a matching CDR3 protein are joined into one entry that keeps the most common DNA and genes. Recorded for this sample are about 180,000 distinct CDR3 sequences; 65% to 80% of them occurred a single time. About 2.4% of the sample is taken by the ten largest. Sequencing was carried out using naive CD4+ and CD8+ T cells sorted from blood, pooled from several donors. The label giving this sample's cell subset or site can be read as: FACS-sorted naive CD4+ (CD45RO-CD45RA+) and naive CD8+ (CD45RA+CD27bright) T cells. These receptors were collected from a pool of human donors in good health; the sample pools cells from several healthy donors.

The CDR3 is CAISAGLAGGDEQFF. DNA for the CDR3: TGTGCCATCAGTGCGGGACTAGCGGGAGGCGATGAGCAGTTCTTC. The gene calls are TRBV10-3 and TRBJ2-1; 15 bases are a match to TRBD2. The CDR3 contains 15 residues. V shed 4 bases and J 8 bases; nucleotides not matched to a gene: 3. CDR1 ENHRY and CDR2 SYGVKD come from the germline V gene.

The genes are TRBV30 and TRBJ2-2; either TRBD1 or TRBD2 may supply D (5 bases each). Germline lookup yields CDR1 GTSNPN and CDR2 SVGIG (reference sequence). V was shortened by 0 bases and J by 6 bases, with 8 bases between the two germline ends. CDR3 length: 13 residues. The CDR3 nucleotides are TGTGCCTGGAGTGTACTGGGGGCCGGGGAGCTGTTTTTT. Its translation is CAWSVLGAGELFF.

This CDR3 is CASSGTVSYEQYF. DNA for the CDR3: TGTGCCAGCAGCGGGACGGTCTCCTACGAGCAGTACTTC. The V gene is TRBV5-6, the J gene TRBJ2-7; D might be TRBD1 or TRBD2, each matching 5 bases. The CDR3 runs 13 residues. Germline V gene sequence: CDR1 SGHDT, CDR2 YYEEEE. V gave up 4 bases and J gave up 0 bases, with 8 bases separating them.

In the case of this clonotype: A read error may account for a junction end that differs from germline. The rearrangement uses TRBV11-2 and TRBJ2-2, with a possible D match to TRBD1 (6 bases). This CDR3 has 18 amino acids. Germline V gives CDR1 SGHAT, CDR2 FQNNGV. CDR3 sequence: CASSFPTGAPTKTGELFF. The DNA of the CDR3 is TGTGCCAGCAGCTTCCCGACAGGTGCCCCCACGAAGACCGGGGAGCTGTTTTTT.

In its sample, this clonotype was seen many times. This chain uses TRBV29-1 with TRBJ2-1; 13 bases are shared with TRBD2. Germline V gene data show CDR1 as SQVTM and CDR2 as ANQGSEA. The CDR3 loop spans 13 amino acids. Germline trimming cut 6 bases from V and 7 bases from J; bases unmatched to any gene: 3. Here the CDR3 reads CSVAGLAGNEQFF. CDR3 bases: TGCAGCGTAGCGGGACTAGCGGGGAATGAGCAGTTCTTC.

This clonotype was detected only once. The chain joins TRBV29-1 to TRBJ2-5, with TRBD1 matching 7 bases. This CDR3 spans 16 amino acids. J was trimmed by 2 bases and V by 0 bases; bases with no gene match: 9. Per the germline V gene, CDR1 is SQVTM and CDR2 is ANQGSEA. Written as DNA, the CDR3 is TGCAGCGTTGAAGATCAGGGACAGTTTCCACAAGAGACCCAGTACTTC. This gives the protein CSVEDQGQFPQETQYF. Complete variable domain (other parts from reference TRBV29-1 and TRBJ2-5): SAVISQKPSRDICQRGTSLTIQCQVDSQVTMMFWYRQQPGQSLTLIATANQGSEATYESGFVIDKFPISRPNLTFSTLTVSNMSPEDSSIYLCSVEDQGQFPQETQYFGPGTRLLVL.

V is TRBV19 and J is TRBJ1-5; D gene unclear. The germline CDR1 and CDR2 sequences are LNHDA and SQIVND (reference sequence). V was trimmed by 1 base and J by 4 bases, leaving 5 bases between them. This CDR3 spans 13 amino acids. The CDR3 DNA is TGTGCCAGTAGTATAGCAGTGAATCAGCCCCAGCATTTT. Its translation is CASSIAVNQPQHF. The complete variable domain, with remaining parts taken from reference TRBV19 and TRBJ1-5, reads DGGITQSPKYLFRKEGQNVTLSCEQNLNHDAMYWYRQDPGQGLRLIYYSQIVNDFQKGDIAEGYSVSREKKESFPLTVTSAQKNPTAFYLCASSIAVNQPQHFGDGTRLSIL.

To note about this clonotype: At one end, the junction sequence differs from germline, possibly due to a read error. Here the CDR3 DNA reads TGTGCCGGCAGTGGGGGACAGGGGGCGGGGTCCTACGAGCAGTACTTC. This codes for CAGSGGQGAGSYEQYF. This chain joins TRBV28 and TRBJ2-7, with TRBD1 matching 12 bases. CDR3 length equals 16 residues. Germline V gene data show CDR1 as MDHEN and CDR2 as SYDVKM. Complete variable domain (other parts from reference TRBV28 and TRBJ2-7): DVKVTQSSRYLVKRTGEKVFLECVQDMDHENMFWYRQDPGLGLRLIYFSYDVKMKEKGDIPEGYSVSREKKERFSLILESASTNQTSMYLCAGSGGQGAGSYEQYFGPGTRLTVT.

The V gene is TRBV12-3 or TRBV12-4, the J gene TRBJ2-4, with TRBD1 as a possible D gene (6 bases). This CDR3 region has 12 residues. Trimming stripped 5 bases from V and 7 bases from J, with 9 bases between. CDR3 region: CASSPGENIQYF. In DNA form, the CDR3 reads TGTGCCAGCAGTCCAGGGGAGAACATTCAGTACTTC.

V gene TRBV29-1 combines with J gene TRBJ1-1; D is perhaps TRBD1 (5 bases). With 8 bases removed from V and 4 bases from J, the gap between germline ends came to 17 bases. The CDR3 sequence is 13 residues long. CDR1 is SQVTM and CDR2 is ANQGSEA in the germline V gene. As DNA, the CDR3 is TGCAGCACTCGGGCCGGGGGGGGCACTGAAGCTTTCTTT. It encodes CSTRAGGGTEAFF.

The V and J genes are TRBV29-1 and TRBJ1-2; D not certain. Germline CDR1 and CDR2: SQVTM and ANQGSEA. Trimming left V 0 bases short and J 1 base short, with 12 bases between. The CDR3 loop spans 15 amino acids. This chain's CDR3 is CSVEDLDGVNYGYTF. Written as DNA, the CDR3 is TGCAGCGTTGAAGACCTCGACGGGGTTAACTATGGCTACACCTTC.

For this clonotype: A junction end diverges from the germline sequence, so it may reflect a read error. The DNA for the CDR3 is TGTGCCAGCAGGTTAGGACATTTCAATCAGCCCCAGCATTTT. Protein sequence: CASRLGHFNQPQHF. The rearrangement uses TRBV11-2 and TRBJ1-5; TRBD1 might be the D (5 bases). This CDR3 has 14 amino acids. Germline CDR1 and CDR2: SGHAT and FQNNGV.

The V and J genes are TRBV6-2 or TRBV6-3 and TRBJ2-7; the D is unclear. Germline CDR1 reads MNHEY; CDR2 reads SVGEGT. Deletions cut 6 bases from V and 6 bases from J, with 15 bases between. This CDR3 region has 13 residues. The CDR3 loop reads CASSLLSSLEQYF. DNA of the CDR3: TGTGCCAGCAGCCTCCTTAGTTCCCTCGAGCAGTACTTC.

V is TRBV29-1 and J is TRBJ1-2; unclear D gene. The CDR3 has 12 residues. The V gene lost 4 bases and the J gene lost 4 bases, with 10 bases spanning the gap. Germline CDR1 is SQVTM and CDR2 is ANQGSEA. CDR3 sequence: CSVVGSSYGYTF. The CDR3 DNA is TGCAGCGTTGTTGGGTCCAGCTATGGCTACACCTTC. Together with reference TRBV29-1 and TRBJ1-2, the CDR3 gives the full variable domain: SAVISQKPSRDICQRGTSLTIQCQVDSQVTMMFWYRQQPGQSLTLIATANQGSEATYESGFVIDKFPISRPNLTFSTLTVSNMSPEDSSIYLCSVVGSSYGYTFGSGTRLTVV.

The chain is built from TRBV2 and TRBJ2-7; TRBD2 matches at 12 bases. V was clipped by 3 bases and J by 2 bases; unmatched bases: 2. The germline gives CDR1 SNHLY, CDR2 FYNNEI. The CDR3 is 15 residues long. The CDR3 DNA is TGTGCCAGCAGTGAGGGACTAGCGGGTACCTACGAGCAGTACTTC. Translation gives CASSEGLAGTYEQYF.

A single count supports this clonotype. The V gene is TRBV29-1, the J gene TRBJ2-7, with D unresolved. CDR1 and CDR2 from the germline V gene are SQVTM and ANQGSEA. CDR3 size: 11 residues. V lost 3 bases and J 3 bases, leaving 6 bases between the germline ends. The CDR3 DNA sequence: TGCAGCGTTGAGAACAGCTACGAGCAGTACTTC. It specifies CSVENSYEQYF.

CDR3 sequence (DNA): TGTGCCTGGAGTGTAGGAACGGGTGTTAACATAGCTTTCTTT. This gives the protein CAWSVGTGVNIAFF. J is TRBJ1-1 and V is TRBV30; the D is unclear. The length of the CDR3 is 14 residues. V lost 0 bases and J lost 10, with 18 bases in between. Germline-derived CDR1 and CDR2 are GTSNPN and SVGIG (reference sequence).

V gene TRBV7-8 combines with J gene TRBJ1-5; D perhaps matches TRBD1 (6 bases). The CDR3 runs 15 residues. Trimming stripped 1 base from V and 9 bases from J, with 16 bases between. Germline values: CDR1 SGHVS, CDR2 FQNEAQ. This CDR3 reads CASSLGTARLTPQHF. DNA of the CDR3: TGTGCCAGCAGCTTAGGGACAGCAAGGCTTACGCCCCAGCATTTT. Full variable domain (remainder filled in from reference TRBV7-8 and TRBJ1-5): GAGVSQSPRYKVAKRGQDVALRCDPISGHVSLFWYQQALGQGPEFLTYFQNEAQLDKSGLPSDRFFAERPEGSVSTLKIQRTQQEDSAVYLCASSLGTARLTPQHFGDGTRLSIL.

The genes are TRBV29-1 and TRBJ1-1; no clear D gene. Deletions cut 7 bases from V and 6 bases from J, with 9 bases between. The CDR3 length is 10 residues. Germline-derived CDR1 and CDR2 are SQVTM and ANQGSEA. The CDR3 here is CSGTGPEAFF. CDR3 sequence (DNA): TGCAGCGGAACCGGCCCTGAAGCTTTCTTT.

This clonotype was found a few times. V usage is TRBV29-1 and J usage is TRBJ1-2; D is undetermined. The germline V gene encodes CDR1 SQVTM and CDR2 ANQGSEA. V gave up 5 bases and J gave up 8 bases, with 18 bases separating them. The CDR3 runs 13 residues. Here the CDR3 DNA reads TGCAGCGTTATTCGAGATATGGTTGGCGGCTACACCTTC. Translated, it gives CSVIRDMVGGYTF.

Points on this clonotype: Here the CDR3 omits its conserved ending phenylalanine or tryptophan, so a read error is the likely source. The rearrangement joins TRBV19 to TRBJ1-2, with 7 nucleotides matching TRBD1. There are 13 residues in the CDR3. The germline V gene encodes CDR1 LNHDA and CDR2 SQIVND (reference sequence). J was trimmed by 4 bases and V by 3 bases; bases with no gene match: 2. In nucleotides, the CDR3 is TGTGCCAGTAGTATCCAGGGGGGCTATGGCTACACCCTC. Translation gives CASSIQGGYGYTL.

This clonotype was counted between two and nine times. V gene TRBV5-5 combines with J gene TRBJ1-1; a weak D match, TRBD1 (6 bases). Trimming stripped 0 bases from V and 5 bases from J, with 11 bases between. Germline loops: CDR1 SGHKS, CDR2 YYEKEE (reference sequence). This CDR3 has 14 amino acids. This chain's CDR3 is CASSLAQGRTEAFF. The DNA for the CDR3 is TGTGCCAGCAGCTTGGCGCAGGGGAGGACTGAAGCTTTCTTT.

CDR3 sequence: CSALPGSSGNTIYF. The CDR3, as DNA: TGCAGCGCGCTACCTGGGTCCTCTGGAAACACCATATATTTT. The V gene is TRBV29-1, the J gene TRBJ1-3; D is unclear. V was trimmed by 7 bases and J by 0 bases, leaving 13 bases between them. The CDR3 runs 14 residues. CDR1 and CDR2 from the germline V gene are SQVTM and ANQGSEA. The variable domain in full, with the rest retrieved from reference TRBV29-1 and TRBJ1-3, is SAVISQKPSRDICQRGTSLTIQCQVDSQVTMMFWYRQQPGQSLTLIATANQGSEATYESGFVIDKFPISRPNLTFSTLTVSNMSPEDSSIYLCSALPGSSGNTIYFGEGSWLTVV.